Shown below are 19 T cell receptor beta chains from a single sample sequenced in a study of T cells in Graves' hyperthyroidism and ophthalmopathy. There were TCR beta CDR3 regions amplified from RNA transcripts. The HTBI primer set drove a first-round RT-PCR of the TCR CDR3. From the multiplex PCR reads, TCRdb called clonotypes with MiXCR, one entry per CDR3 protein. The sample carries 300,000 or so distinct CDR3 sequences, about 17% recorded once. Sequencing was done on a sample of blood. Receptors were obtained from an older woman with Graves' ophthalmopathy.

This clonotype came up many times. V and J are TRBV5-1 and TRBJ1-1; 7 bases are a match to TRBD1. Germline V CDR1 and CDR2: SGHRS, YFSETQ. The CDR3 is 12 residues long. V shed 2 bases and J 7 bases; nucleotides not matched to a gene: 2. The CDR3 DNA follows: TGCGCCAGCAGCTTACAGGGGAATGAAGCTTTCTTT. Its protein is CASSLQGNEAFF. Filled out from reference TRBV5-1 and TRBJ1-1, the complete variable domain reads KAGVTQTPRYLIKTRGQQVTLSCSPISGHRSVSWYQQTPGQGLQFLFEYFSETQRNKGNFPGRFSGRQFSNSRSEMNVSTLELGDSALYLCASSLQGNEAFFGQGTRLTVV.

The J gene is TRBJ2-7, the V gene TRBV7-9; 8 bases map to TRBD2. V was pared by 7 bases and J by 6 bases, with 11 bases of the junction left unmatched. The length of the CDR3 is 14 residues. CDR1 and CDR2 (germline): SEHNR, FQNEAQ (reference sequence). CDR3: CASNTGGRRGEQYF. The CDR3 nucleotides read TGTGCCAGCAATACGGGAGGGCGCCGGGGCGAGCAGTACTTC. Complete variable domain (other parts from reference TRBV7-9 and TRBJ2-7): DTGVSQNPRHKITKRGQNVTFRCDPISEHNRLYWYRQTLGQGPEFLTYFQNEAQLEKSRLLSDRFSAERPKGSFSTLEIQRTEQGDSAMYLCASNTGGRRGEQYFGPGTRLTVT.

This clonotype was detected ten times or more. The gene calls are TRBV5-5 and TRBJ1-4; D remains ambiguous. Germline CDR1 is SGHKS and CDR2 is YYEKEE (reference sequence). The length of the CDR3 is 15 residues. The V and J ends lost 0 bases and 3 bases respectively, with 9 bases between them. This CDR3 reads CASSLDPQANEKLFF. In DNA, the CDR3 is TGTGCCAGCAGCTTGGATCCGCAGGCTAATGAAAAACTGTTTTTT.

The rearrangement joins TRBV28 to TRBJ1-5; D is perhaps TRBD1 (5 bases). Germline V gene data show CDR1 as MDHEN and CDR2 as SYDVKM. CDR3 length: 14 amino acids. V shed 3 bases and J shed 11 bases, with 17 bases lying between them. Written as DNA, the CDR3 is TGTGCCAGCAGTTTGGACATCCCATATACGACCCAGCATTTT. Encoded protein: CASSLDIPYTTQHF. The whole variable domain, filled in from reference TRBV28 and TRBJ1-5, reads DVKVTQSSRYLVKRTGEKVFLECVQDMDHENMFWYRQDPGLGLRLIYFSYDVKMKEKGDIPEGYSVSREKKERFSLILESASTNQTSMYLCASSLDIPYTTQHFGDGTRLSIL.

V and J are TRBV28 and TRBJ2-7; 9 bases align to TRBD2. This CDR3 spans 15 amino acids. Trimming cost V 6 bases and J 6 bases; bases outside gene matches: 12. From germline, CDR1 is MDHEN and CDR2 SYDVKM. CDR3: CASSAGVSGRIEQYF. The CDR3 DNA reads TGTGCCAGCAGCGCCGGAGTGAGCGGGAGGATCGAGCAGTACTTC.

This clonotype was counted many times. J is TRBJ2-3 and V is TRBV28; no clear D. The germline V gene has CDR1 MDHEN and CDR2 SYDVKM. This CDR3 has 13 residues. The V gene lost 4 bases and the J gene lost 5 bases, with 10 bases spanning the gap. CDR3 sequence: CASSSPYLDTQYF. In DNA, the CDR3 is TGTGCCAGCAGTTCCCCGTACTTAGATACGCAGTATTTT.

This clonotype was observed a handful of times. The V and J genes are TRBV18 and TRBJ1-5, with D perhaps matching TRBD1 (6 bases). The V and J ends lost 6 bases and 1 base respectively, with 13 bases between them. The CDR3 totals 15 residues. The germline V gene has CDR1 KGHSH and CDR2 LQKENI. The CDR3 nucleotides are TGTGCCAGCTCCCTCGGACAGAGAAGCAATCAGCCCCAGCATTTT. The encoded protein is CASSLGQRSNQPQHF. Using reference TRBV18 and TRBJ1-5 for the parts outside the CDR3, the full variable domain is NAGVMQNPRHLVRRRGQEARLRCSPMKGHSHVYWYRQLPEEGLKFMVYLQKENIIDESGMPKERFSAEFPKEGPSILRIQQVVRGDSAAYFCASSLGQRSNQPQHFGDGTRLSIL.

A single count supports this clonotype. An end of the junction does not agree with germline; a read error may underlie this. This chain uses TRBV9 with TRBJ1-2; D ambiguous. CDR1 SGDLS and CDR2 YYNGEE come from the germline V gene. The CDR3 covers 14 residues. The CDR3 coding sequence is TGTGCCAGCAGCGTAGATAACAGTTTCTATGACTACACCTTC. It translates to CASSVDNSFYDYTF.

In this sample, this clonotype turned up many times. This chain links TRBV7-8 with TRBJ2-7, with 8 bases identical to TRBD1. The CDR3 has 17 amino acids. The junction had 14 bases not matched to a gene; V was cut back by 6 bases and J by 1 base. The V gene's germline CDR1 is SGHVS and CDR2 FQNEAQ. CDR3 sequence reads: CASRLSSPGQVSYEQYF. CDR3 DNA: TGTGCCAGCAGGCTTTCGTCCCCGGGACAGGTATCCTACGAGCAGTACTTC.

In its sample, this clonotype was seen many times. The chain joins TRBV18 to TRBJ2-1; 11 nucleotides align to TRBD2. The junction had 2 bases not matched to a gene; V was cut back by 0 bases and J by 4 bases. Germline-derived CDR1 and CDR2 are KGHSH and LQKENI. CDR3 length: 16 residues. Here the CDR3 DNA reads TGTGCCAGCTCACCACCGGGACTAGCGGATTACAATGAGCAGTTCTTC. Amino acid sequence: CASSPPGLADYNEQFF.

This clonotype occurred many times. This chain uses TRBV5-1 with TRBJ2-1; maybe TRBD1 (5 bases). Germline-derived CDR1 and CDR2 are SGHRS and YFSETQ. This CDR3 is built from 14 residues. V dropped 7 bases and J dropped 0 bases, with 11 bases sitting between them. The CDR3 coding sequence is TGCGCCAGCGGGCAGGGCGGCTCCTACAATGAGCAGTTCTTC. Its protein is CASGQGGSYNEQFF. Variable domain in full (rest from reference TRBV5-1 and TRBJ2-1): KAGVTQTPRYLIKTRGQQVTLSCSPISGHRSVSWYQQTPGQGLQFLFEYFSETQRNKGNFPGRFSGRQFSNSRSEMNVSTLELGDSALYLCASGQGGSYNEQFFGPGTRLTVL.

This clonotype turned up a few times. A much larger clone sits a single nucleotide away, making a read error possible. The chain links TRBV6-1 to TRBJ2-7; D unclear. The V gene's germline CDR1 is MNHNS and CDR2 SASEGT. The length of the CDR3 is 11 residues. V dropped 6 bases and J dropped 6 bases, with 9 bases sitting between them. The CDR3, as DNA: TGTGCCAGCAGCCAAGGAAGCGAGCAGTACTTC. As protein: CASSQGSEQYF.

This clonotype was seen at least ten times. The chain links TRBV5-1 to TRBJ1-1; no clear D gene. The germline CDR1 and CDR2 sequences are SGHRS and YFSETQ. This CDR3 is 13 amino acids long. The germline V and J ends were trimmed by 2 bases and 0 bases, with 5 bases remaining between them. Here the CDR3 reads CASSLTMNTEAFF. DNA for the CDR3: TGCGCCAGCAGCTTAACCATGAACACTGAAGCTTTCTTT.

In its sample, this clonotype was seen a few times. The chain joins TRBV5-4 to TRBJ1-1; D perhaps matches TRBD1 (6 bases). Looked up from germline, CDR1 is SGHNT and CDR2 is YYREEE (reference sequence). There are 14 residues in the CDR3. V was clipped by 0 bases and J by 7 bases, with 13 bases between them. The CDR3 loop reads CASSLAGGSGEAFF. Written as DNA, the CDR3 is TGTGCCAGCAGCTTGGCGGGGGGCTCGGGTGAAGCTTTCTTT.

The genes are TRBV6-2 or TRBV6-3 and TRBJ2-2; TRBD1 or TRBD2 may be the D gene (5 bases each). Germline loops: CDR1 MNHEY, CDR2 SVGEGT. Trimming cost V 10 bases and J 3 bases, with 12 bases left between them. The CDR3 length is 13 residues. The DNA of the CDR3 is TGTGCCACCTCAGGGACCCACACCGGGGAGCTGTTTTTT. Translated, it gives CATSGTHTGELFF.

The genes are TRBV29-1 and TRBJ2-2; 7 bases match TRBD2. The CDR3 extends over 15 amino acids. CDR1 SQVTM and CDR2 ANQGSEA come from the germline V gene. Trimming took 4 bases from V and 4 from J; bases not matched to a gene: 9. CDR3 sequence reads: CSVVGGSYSTGELFF. The DNA of the CDR3 is TGCAGCGTTGTCGGCGGGAGTTATTCCACCGGGGAGCTGTTTTTT.

The CDR3 nucleotides read TGTGCCAGCAGTCATGGGCCCAGGACAGGGCGTCAAGGCTACACCTTC. It codes for CASSHGPRTGRQGYTF. The chain has TRBV11-2 and TRBJ1-2, with 8 positions matching TRBD1. This CDR3 region has 16 residues. Germline V lookup: CDR1 SGHAT, CDR2 FQNNGV. Trimming at V came to 6 bases and at J to 8 bases, leaving 17 bases not matched to a gene. Filled out from reference TRBV11-2 and TRBJ1-2, the complete variable domain reads EAGVAQSPRYKIIEKRQSVAFWCNPISGHATLYWYQQILGQGPKLLIQFQNNGVVDDSQLPKDRFSAERLKGVDSTLKIQPAKLEDSAVYLCASSHGPRTGRQGYTFGSGTRLTVV.

V usage is TRBV7-9 and J usage is TRBJ1-1; 7 nucleotides align to TRBD1. This CDR3 is 15 amino acids long. Germline CDR1 is SEHNR and CDR2 is FQNEAQ (reference sequence). J lost 5 bases, V lost 4 bases, and 10 bases had no gene match. CDR3: CASSYRQGMRTEAFF. In DNA, the CDR3 is TGTGCCAGCAGCTACCGACAGGGTATGCGGACTGAAGCTTTCTTT.

This clonotype has ten or more counts. The chain is built from TRBV18 and TRBJ2-1; perhaps TRBD2 as D (6 bases). The CDR3 contains 15 residues. Trimming shortened V by 2 bases and J by 7 bases, and 15 bases separated the two germline ends. In germline, CDR1 is KGHSH, CDR2 LQKENI. This CDR3 reads CASSPTRGNANEQFF. In nucleotides, the CDR3 is TGTGCCAGCTCACCAACCCGCGGGAATGCGAATGAGCAGTTCTTC. The full variable domain, in which reference TRBV18 and TRBJ2-1 provide the parts outside the CDR3, is NAGVMQNPRHLVRRRGQEARLRCSPMKGHSHVYWYRQLPEEGLKFMVYLQKENIIDESGMPKERFSAEFPKEGPSILRIQQVVRGDSAAYFCASSPTRGNANEQFFGPGTRLTVL.